This T cell receptor beta chain was sequenced in a study of T cell responses to AZD1222 COVID-19 vaccine. Study in general: Pooled together were second doses at about 4 or about 12 weeks.

This clone was counted a few times. Its antigen is not identified. Study-wide results and limits: White British people made up most donors, females outnumbered males, and clonal diversity was possibly underestimated. Just 6 or 7 people given AZD1222 tested seropositive at baseline. Breadth and depth of Spike-specific TCRs rose after two AZD1222 doses.

The CDR3 is made up of 16 amino acids. Germline V lookup: CDR1 MNHEY, CDR2 SVGEGT. Trimming took off 5 bases at V and 2 bases at J, with 16 bases between the two ends. The repertoire was sequenced with immunoSEQ multiplex PCR; TCRdb's copy has only in-frame clones and lacks some. The table shows 90,000 to 95,000 clones, with roughly nine tenths occurring only once. This chain uses TRBV6-2 or TRBV6-3 with TRBJ2-1, with D perhaps matching TRBD2 (5 bases). The input for sequencing was peripheral blood, taken on day 0 of AZD1222 vaccination. This clonotype was obtained from an adult in good health. CDR3 amino acids: CASSRFGGPAYNEQFF. The CDR3 coding sequence is TGTGCCAGCAGTCGATTCGGCGGGCCTGCCTACAATGAGCAGTTCTTC.